The 6 T cell receptor beta chains reported below all come from one sample, sequenced in a study of blood T cell repertoires in COVID-19. Here immunoSEQ multiplex PCR was the method, and the copy in TCRdb shows in-frame clones only, minus some. The sample has roughly 53,000 clones; about 70% are singletons. The sample was peripheral blood. These receptors all come from a man aged 45 to 65 with active or convalescent COVID-19.

The CDR3 region is CASSESPTGVGEQFF. For the CDR3, the DNA is TGCGCCAGCAGTGAGTCGCCGACAGGGGTTGGGGAGCAGTTCTTC. The V and J genes are TRBV10-1 and TRBJ2-1; 8 bases align to TRBD1. CDR1 WNHNN and CDR2 SYGVQD come from the germline V gene (reference sequence). Trimming removed 0 bases from V and 10 bases from J; junction bases left unmatched: 8. This CDR3 comprises 15 residues.

The chain uses TRBV5-1 and TRBJ2-7, with a possible D match to TRBD2 (5 bases). The CDR3 has 13 amino acids. In germline, CDR1 is SGHRS, CDR2 YFSETQ. Trimming shortened V by 1 base and J by 1 base, and 6 bases separated the two germline ends. CDR3 sequence (DNA): TGCGCCAGCAGCTTGCGGGGTTCCTACGAGCAGTACTTC. Protein: CASSLRGSYEQYF.

The J gene is TRBJ1-1, the V gene TRBV18; D remains unclear. The V end lost 2 bases, the J end lost 2 bases, and 3 bases lay between the germline ends. The CDR3 totals 12 residues. Germline CDR1 reads KGHSH; CDR2 reads LQKENI. In DNA form, the CDR3 reads TGTGCCAGCTCACCAACTAACACTGAAGCTTTCTTT. It translates to CASSPTNTEAFF.

The chain links TRBV7-9 to TRBJ2-3; D may be TRBD1 (5 bases). Between the trimmed V and J ends, which lost 5 bases and 5 bases, there was a span of 17 bases. The germline V gene encodes CDR1 SEHNR and CDR2 FQNEAQ (reference sequence). The CDR3 is 15 residues long. The CDR3 here is CASSPTLTAKDTQYF. In DNA form, the CDR3 reads TGTGCCAGCAGCCCAACTTTGACAGCAAAAGATACGCAGTATTTT.

The V call is TRBV18, the J call TRBJ1-5; maybe TRBD1 (5 bases). Deletions cut 4 bases from V and 3 bases from J, with 16 bases between. Germline values: CDR1 KGHSH, CDR2 LQKENI. This CDR3 region has 16 residues. CDR3 nucleotide sequence: TGTGCCAGCTCACGAACAGGTCTGGGTCTCAATCAGCCCCAGCATTTT. Translating it yields CASSRTGLGLNQPQHF.

This chain connects TRBV2 to TRBJ1-2, with D unresolved. V lost 5 bases and J 4 bases, leaving 11 bases between the germline ends. This CDR3 region has 13 residues. Germline V gene sequence: CDR1 SNHLY, CDR2 FYNNEI. In nucleotides, the CDR3 is TGTGCCAGCAGTCCTCAGGTTTTCTATGGCTACACCTTC. This sequence encodes CASSPQVFYGYTF.